The 18 T cell receptor beta chains listed next were all sequenced from one sample in a study of read filtering for tumor transcriptome and immune sequencing. This library used roughly 400 ng RNA and molecular barcoded adaptors spanning alpha/delta and beta/gamma chains. A single record per CDR3 protein comes from TCRdb applying MiXCR to the reads. Of 25,000 to 35,000 distinct CDR3 sequences in the sample, roughly an eighth were seen once. Sequenced sample: a population of CD138-negative cells sorted from bone marrow. Receptors originate from a donor at least 40 years old with multiple myeloma.

The CDR3 region is CASSYSRGQYDEQFF. The DNA of the CDR3 is TGTGCCAGCAGTTACTCGCGGGGCCAATACGATGAGCAGTTCTTC. V is TRBV6-2 or TRBV6-3 and J is TRBJ2-1; maybe TRBD2 (6 bases). From germline, CDR1 is MNHEY and CDR2 SVGEGT. The CDR3 sequence is 15 residues long. Deletions cut 0 bases from V and 8 bases from J, with 14 bases between.

This clonotype was observed at least ten times. V is TRBV2 and J is TRBJ2-3, with no clear D. V shed 1 base and J shed 1 base, with 3 bases lying between them. The CDR3 contains 13 residues. CDR1 SNHLY and CDR2 FYNNEI come from the germline V gene. CDR3 sequence reads: CASSEGGTDTQYF. DNA of the CDR3: TGTGCCAGCAGTGAAGGGGGCACAGATACGCAGTATTTT.

This clonotype has ten or more counts. This chain uses TRBV11-2 with TRBJ2-1, with 7 bases lining up with TRBD1. Losses at the gene ends were 3 bases for V and 6 bases for J; bases not matched to a gene: 2. The CDR3 extends over 13 amino acids. Germline assignment: CDR1 SGHAT and CDR2 FQNNGV. The DNA of the CDR3 is TGTGCCAGCAGCTTGGGACAGCGCAATGAGCAGTTCTTC. Translated, it gives CASSLGQRNEQFF.

This clonotype was counted between two and nine times. With a much larger clone just one base away, this may be a read error. The chain recombines TRBV20-1 with TRBJ2-7; no clear D. Trimming removed 3 bases at V and 3 bases at J, with 12 bases between. CDR3 length: 13 amino acids. Germline-derived CDR1 and CDR2 are DFQATT and SNEGSKA (reference sequence). The CDR3 bases are TGCAGTGCTAGGCCGACAAGACACTACGAGCAGTACTTC. Translated: CSARPTRHYEQYF.

This clonotype appeared a few times. A clone one base away is much larger, so this may be a read error. V and J are TRBV20-1 and TRBJ1-5, with D tentatively TRBD1 (6 bases). The germline CDR1 and CDR2 sequences are DFQATT and SNEGSKA (reference sequence). Trimming stripped 5 bases from V and 3 bases from J, with 14 bases between. The CDR3 length is 14 residues. The CDR3 loop is CSAEDRNFNQPQHF. CDR3 in DNA: TGCAGTGCTGAGGACAGAAACTTCAATCAGCCCCAGCATTTT.

There are many counts of this clonotype. This chain links TRBV7-9 with TRBJ2-2, with TRBD2 matching 7 bases. The CDR3 is 15 residues long. CDR1 SEHNR and CDR2 FQNEAQ come from the germline V gene (reference sequence). J lost 2 bases, V lost 3 bases, and 3 bases had no gene match. The CDR3 DNA sequence: TGTGCCAGCAGCTTCGGGGAGGGCAACACCGGGGAGCTGTTTTTT. Translating it yields CASSFGEGNTGELFF.

Remarks on this clonotype: The CDR3 carries no conserved terminal phenylalanine or tryptophan, so it likely arises from a read error. It is unclear where the CDR3 begins or ends on the DNA, so no DNA is shown, and the CDR3 is as TCRdb lists it. This rearrangement joins TRBV7-3 to TRBJ2-3; the table calls TRBD2, which could not be checked here. CDR1 SGHTA and CDR2 FQGTGA come from the germline V gene. The CDR3 is 14 residues long, ends included. CDR3 amino acids: CASSLIGRADTQYL.

As to this clonotype: Sequence at one end of the junction differs from germline and may be a read error. The chain links TRBV7-9 to TRBJ1-1; TRBD1 agrees at 11 bases. Germline lookup yields CDR1 SEHNR and CDR2 FQNEAQ (reference sequence). The CDR3 is 17 amino acids. Written as DNA, the CDR3 is TGCGCCAGCAGCAGCGGATGGACAGGGGGCATCGGCTCTGAAGCTTTCTTT. Protein sequence: CASSSGWTGGIGSEAFF.

On this clonotype: Since a much larger clone is just one base distant, this may be a read error. The V and J genes are TRBV11-2 and TRBJ2-7; a weak D match, TRBD2 (6 bases). The CDR3 covers 15 residues. Germline V gives CDR1 SGHAT, CDR2 FQNNGV. CDR3 sequence: CASRPSGTPAYEQCF. The CDR3 region has the DNA TGTGCCAGCAGACCGTCCGGGACTCCTGCCTACGAGCAGTGCTTC.

This clonotype was seen a handful of times. A much larger clone sits a single nucleotide away, making a read error possible. The chain couples TRBV4-2 to TRBJ2-1, with D tentatively TRBD2 (6 bases). This CDR3 spans 15 amino acids. Germline-derived CDR1 and CDR2 are LGHNA and YNFKEQ. The CDR3 DNA reads as TGTGCCAGCAGCCAAGATCGGGAGAGGGTGAATGAGCAGTCCTTC. Amino acid sequence: CASSQDRERVNEQSF.

This clonotype was counted many times. The gene calls are TRBV4-1 and TRBJ2-3, with 7 bases identical to TRBD2. Germline lookup yields CDR1 MGHRA and CDR2 YSYEKL. The CDR3 length is 16 residues. The junction had 9 bases not matched to a gene; V was cut back by 2 bases and J by 4 bases. CDR3 protein: CASSQPGERDADTQYF. CDR3 in DNA: TGCGCCAGCAGCCAACCTGGGGAGCGGGATGCAGATACGCAGTATTTT.

This clonotype was observed at least ten times. This chain links TRBV27 with TRBJ2-1; 11 positions match TRBD2. Trimming cost V 2 bases and J 9 bases; bases outside gene matches: 9. In germline, CDR1 is MNHEY, CDR2 SMNVEV (reference sequence). The CDR3 is 16 amino acids. DNA of the CDR3: TGTGCCAGCAGTTTAAGTCTAGCGGGAGGATCGGGTGAGCAGTTCTTC. It translates to CASSLSLAGGSGEQFF.

V gene TRBV19 combines with J gene TRBJ1-1, with unresolved D. The length of the CDR3 is 14 residues. The V gene lost 6 bases and the J gene lost 2 bases, with 13 bases spanning the gap. The germline gives CDR1 LNHDA, CDR2 SQIVND (reference sequence). CDR3 nucleotide sequence: TGTGCCAGTAGCACACTACCGGGAAACACTGAAGCTTTCTTT. Translated, it gives CASSTLPGNTEAFF. The complete variable domain, with remaining parts taken from reference TRBV19 and TRBJ1-1, reads DGGITQSPKYLFRKEGQNVTLSCEQNLNHDAMYWYRQDPGQGLRLIYYSQIVNDFQKGDIAEGYSVSREKKESFPLTVTSAQKNPTAFYLCASSTLPGNTEAFFGQGTRLTVV.

This clonotype was seen repeatedly, ten times or more. This rearrangement joins TRBV29-1 to TRBJ2-3; 9 bases line up with TRBD2. Germline V gene data show CDR1 as SQVTM and CDR2 as ANQGSEA. J was trimmed by 5 bases and V by 4 bases; bases with no gene match: 10. The CDR3 covers 15 residues. In DNA, the CDR3 is TGCAGCGTTGTTCCTGCGGGAGGGCCTGTAGATACGCAGTATTTT. Residues: CSVVPAGGPVDTQYF.

This clonotype was detected ten times or more. The chain is built from TRBV11-2 and TRBJ2-5; a weak D match, TRBD2 (6 bases). CDR1 SGHAT and CDR2 FQNNGV come from the germline V gene. V lost 4 bases to trimming and J lost 2 bases, with 14 bases between them. The CDR3 has 15 amino acids. CDR3 residues: CASSSSPGGQETQYF. Written as DNA, the CDR3 is TGTGCCAGCAGCTCTAGTCCCGGGGGACAAGAGACCCAGTACTTC.

The chain joins TRBV12-5 to TRBJ2-2; D gene uncertain. The V end was cut by 3 bases, the J end by 8 bases, with 4 bases between. CDR1 is LGHNT, CDR2 FRNRAP, per germline. The CDR3 sequence is 11 residues long. This CDR3 reads CASGLAGELFF. The DNA for the CDR3 is TGTGCTAGTGGTTTAGCGGGGGAGCTGTTTTTT.

This clonotype ranks as medium-sized. The chain carries TRBV7-8 and TRBJ1-6; D gene ambiguous. The CDR3 runs 13 residues. Between the trimmed V and J ends, which lost 0 bases and 7 bases, there was a span of 4 bases. Germline CDR1 and CDR2: SGHVS and FQNEAQ. CDR3 protein: CASSLASNSPLHF. CDR3 nucleotide sequence: TGTGCCAGCAGCTTAGCGTCCAATTCACCCCTCCACTTT.

This clonotype came up a few times. This may stem from a read error, because a much larger clone lies one nucleotide away. The chain joins TRBV28 to TRBJ2-2, with D perhaps matching TRBD1 (6 bases). The CDR3 runs 16 residues. Per the germline V gene, CDR1 is MDHEN and CDR2 is SYDVKM. The germline V and J ends were trimmed by 11 bases and 9 bases, with 28 bases remaining between them. CDR3 sequence (DNA): TGTGCCGGAGGACGGGGCTGGGGGCGAGGTACCAGGGAGCTGTTTTTT. This translates into CAGGRGWGRGTRELFF.